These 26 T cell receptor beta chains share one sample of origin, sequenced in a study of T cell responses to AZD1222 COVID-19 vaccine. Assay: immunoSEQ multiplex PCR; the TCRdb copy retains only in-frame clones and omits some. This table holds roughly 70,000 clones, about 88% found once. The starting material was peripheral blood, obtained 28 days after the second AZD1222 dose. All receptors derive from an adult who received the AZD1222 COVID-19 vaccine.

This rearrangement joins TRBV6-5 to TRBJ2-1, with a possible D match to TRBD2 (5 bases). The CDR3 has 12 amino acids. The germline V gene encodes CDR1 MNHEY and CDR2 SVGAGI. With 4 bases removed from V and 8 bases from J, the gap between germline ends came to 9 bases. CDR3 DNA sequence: TGTGCCAGCAGTTCATGGCGGGATGAGCAGTTCTTC. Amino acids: CASSSWRDEQFF.

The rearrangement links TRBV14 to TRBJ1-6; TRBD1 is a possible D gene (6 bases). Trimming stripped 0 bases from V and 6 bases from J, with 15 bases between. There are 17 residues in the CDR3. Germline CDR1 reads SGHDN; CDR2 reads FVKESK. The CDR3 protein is CASSQEFGRGFNSPLHF. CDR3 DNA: TGTGCCAGCAGCCAAGAGTTTGGCAGGGGATTTAATTCACCCCTCCACTTT.

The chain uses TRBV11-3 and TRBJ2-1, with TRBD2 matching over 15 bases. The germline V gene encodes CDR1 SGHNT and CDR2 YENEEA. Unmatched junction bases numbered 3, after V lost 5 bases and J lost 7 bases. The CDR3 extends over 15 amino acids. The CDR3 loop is CASSNGLAGGNEQFF. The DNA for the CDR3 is TGTGCCAGCAGCAACGGACTAGCGGGAGGGAATGAGCAGTTCTTC. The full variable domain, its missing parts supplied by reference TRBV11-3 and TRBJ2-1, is EAGVVQSPRYKIIEKKQPVAFWCNPISGHNTLYWYLQNLGQGPELLIRYENEEAVDDSQLPKDRFSAERLKGVDSTLKIQPAELGDSAVYLCASSNGLAGGNEQFFGPGTRLTVL.

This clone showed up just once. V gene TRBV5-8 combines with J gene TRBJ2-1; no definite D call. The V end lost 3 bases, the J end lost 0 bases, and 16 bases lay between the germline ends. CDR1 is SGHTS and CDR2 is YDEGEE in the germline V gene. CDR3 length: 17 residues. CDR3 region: CASSSNSSLRSYNEQFF. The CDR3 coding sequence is TGTGCCAGCAGCTCGAACAGTTCCCTCCGCTCCTACAATGAGCAGTTCTTC.

The CDR3 region has the DNA TGTGCCGGATCGACGGGGACAGGGGTAAACTACGAGCAGTACTTC. As protein: CAGSTGTGVNYEQYF. J is TRBJ2-7 and V is TRBV10-3; 10 bases map to TRBD1. With 11 bases clipped from V and 3 bases from J, the junction kept 13 bases outside the gene matches. Germline loops: CDR1 ENHRY, CDR2 SYGVKD. The CDR3 contains 15 residues.

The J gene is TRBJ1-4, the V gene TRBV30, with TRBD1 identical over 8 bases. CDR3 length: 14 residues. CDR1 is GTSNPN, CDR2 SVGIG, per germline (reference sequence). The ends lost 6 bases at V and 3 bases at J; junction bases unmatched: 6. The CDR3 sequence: CACPGQGSNEKLFF. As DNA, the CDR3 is TGTGCCTGCCCTGGACAGGGATCTAATGAAAAACTGTTTTTT.

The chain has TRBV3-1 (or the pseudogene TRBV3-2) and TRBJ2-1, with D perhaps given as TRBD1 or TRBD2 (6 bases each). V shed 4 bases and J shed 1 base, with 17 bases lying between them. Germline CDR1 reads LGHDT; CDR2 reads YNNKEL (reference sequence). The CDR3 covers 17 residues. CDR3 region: CASSPPVGGPSYNEQFF. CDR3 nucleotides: TGTGCCAGCAGCCCACCTGTAGGGGGGCCTTCCTACAATGAGCAGTTCTTC.

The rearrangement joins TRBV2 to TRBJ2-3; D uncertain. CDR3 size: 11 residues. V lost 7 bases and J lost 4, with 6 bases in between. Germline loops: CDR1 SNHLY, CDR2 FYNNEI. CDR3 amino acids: CASNLADTQYF. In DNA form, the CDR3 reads TGTGCCAGCAATCTCGCAGATACGCAGTATTTT.

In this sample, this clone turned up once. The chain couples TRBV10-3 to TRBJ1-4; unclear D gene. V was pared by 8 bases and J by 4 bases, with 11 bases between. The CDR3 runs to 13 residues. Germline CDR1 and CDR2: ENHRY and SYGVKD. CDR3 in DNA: TGTGCCATCGGATGGGCCAATAATGAAAAACTGTTTTTT. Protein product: CAIGWANNEKLFF.

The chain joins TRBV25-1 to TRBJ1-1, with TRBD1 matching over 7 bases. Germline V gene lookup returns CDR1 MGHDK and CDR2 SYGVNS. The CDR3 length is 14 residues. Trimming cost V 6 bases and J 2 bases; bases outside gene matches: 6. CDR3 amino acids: CASRETGFNTEAFF. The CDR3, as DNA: TGTGCCAGCAGAGAGACAGGGTTTAACACTGAAGCTTTCTTT.

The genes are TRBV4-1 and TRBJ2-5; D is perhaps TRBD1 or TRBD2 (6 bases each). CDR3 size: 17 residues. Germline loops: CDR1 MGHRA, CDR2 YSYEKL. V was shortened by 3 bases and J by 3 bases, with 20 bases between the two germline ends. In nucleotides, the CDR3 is TGCGCCAGCAGCCATACGGGGGCCACTAGGTGGAAAGAGACCCAGTACTTC. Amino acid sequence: CASSHTGATRWKETQYF.

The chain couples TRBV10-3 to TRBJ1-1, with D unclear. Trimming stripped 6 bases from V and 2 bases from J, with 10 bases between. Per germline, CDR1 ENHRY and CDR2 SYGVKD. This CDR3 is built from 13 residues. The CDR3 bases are TGTGCCATCAGGAGGACGGATAACACTGAAGCTTTCTTT. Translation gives CAIRRTDNTEAFF.

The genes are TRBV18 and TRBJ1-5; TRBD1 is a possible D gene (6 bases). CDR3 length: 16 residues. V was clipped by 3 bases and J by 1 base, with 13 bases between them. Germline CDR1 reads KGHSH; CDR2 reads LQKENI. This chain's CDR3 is CASSPTRQGSNQPQHF. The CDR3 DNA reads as TGTGCCAGCTCACCGACTCGTCAGGGGAGCAATCAGCCCCAGCATTTT.

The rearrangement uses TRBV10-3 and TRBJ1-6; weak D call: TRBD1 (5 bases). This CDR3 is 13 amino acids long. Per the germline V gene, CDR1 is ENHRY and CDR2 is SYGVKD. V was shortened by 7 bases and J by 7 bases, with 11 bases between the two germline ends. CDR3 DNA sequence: TGTGCCATCACCCCGGGGCAAAATTCACCCCTCCACTTT. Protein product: CAITPGQNSPLHF.

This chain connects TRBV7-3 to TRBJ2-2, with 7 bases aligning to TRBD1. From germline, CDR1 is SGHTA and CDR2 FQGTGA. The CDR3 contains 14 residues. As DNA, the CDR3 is TGTGGTGGGGACAGATACGCGAACACCGGGGAGCTGTTTTTT. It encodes CGGDRYANTGELFF.

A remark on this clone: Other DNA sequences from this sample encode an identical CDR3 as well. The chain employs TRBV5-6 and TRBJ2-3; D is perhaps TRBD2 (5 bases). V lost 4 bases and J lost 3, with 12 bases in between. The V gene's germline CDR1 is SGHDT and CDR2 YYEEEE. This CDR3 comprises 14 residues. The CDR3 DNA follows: TGTGCCAGCAGCCCTGGGCCGGGGACAGATACGCAGTATTTT. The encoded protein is CASSPGPGTDTQYF.

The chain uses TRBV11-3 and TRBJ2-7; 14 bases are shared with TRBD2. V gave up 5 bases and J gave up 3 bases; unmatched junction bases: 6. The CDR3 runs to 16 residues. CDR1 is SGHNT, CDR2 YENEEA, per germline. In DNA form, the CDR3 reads TGTGCCAGCAGCCAGACTAGCGGGAGGGGGAGCTACGAGCAGTACGTC. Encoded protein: CASSQTSGRGSYEQYV.

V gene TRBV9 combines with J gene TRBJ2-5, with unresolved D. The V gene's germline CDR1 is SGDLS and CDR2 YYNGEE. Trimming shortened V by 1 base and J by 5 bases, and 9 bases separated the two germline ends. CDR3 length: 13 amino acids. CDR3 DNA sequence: TGTGCCAGCAGCGTAAGTCCACCGGAGACCCAGTACTTC. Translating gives CASSVSPPETQYF.

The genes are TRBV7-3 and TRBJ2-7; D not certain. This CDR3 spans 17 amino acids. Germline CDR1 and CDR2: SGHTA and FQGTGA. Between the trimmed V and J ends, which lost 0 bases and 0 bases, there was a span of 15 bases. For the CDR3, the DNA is TGTGCCAGCAGCTTAACCCAAACTACCCCGAGCTCCTACGAGCAGTACGTC. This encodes CASSLTQTTPSSYEQYV.

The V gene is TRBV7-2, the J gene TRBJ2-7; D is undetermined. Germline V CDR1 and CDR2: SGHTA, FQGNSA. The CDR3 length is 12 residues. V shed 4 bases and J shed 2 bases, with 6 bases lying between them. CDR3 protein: CASSSYTYEQYF. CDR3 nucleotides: TGTGCCAGCAGCTCATACACCTACGAGCAGTACTTC.

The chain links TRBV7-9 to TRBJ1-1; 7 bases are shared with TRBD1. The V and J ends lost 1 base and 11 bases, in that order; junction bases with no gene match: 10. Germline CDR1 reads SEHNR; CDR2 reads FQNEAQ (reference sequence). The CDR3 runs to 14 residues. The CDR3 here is CASSLEAGGTAAFF. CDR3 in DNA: TGTGCCAGCAGCTTAGAAGCAGGGGGGACCGCGGCTTTCTTT.

CDR3 in DNA: TGTGCCAGCAGCGCCGACGGCAGGGTGAGACTAAACACTGAAGCTTTCTTT. The encoded protein is CASSADGRVRLNTEAFF. The chain uses TRBV11-3 and TRBJ1-1; maybe TRBD1 (5 bases). V lost 5 bases and J 2 bases, leaving 21 bases between the germline ends. Per germline, CDR1 SGHNT and CDR2 YENEEA. This CDR3 is 17 amino acids long.

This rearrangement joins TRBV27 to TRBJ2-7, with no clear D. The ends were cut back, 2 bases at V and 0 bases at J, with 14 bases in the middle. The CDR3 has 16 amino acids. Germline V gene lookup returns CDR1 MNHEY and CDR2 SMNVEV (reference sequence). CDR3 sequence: CASSLRVWRGSYEQYV. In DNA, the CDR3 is TGTGCCAGCAGTTTAAGGGTCTGGCGAGGCTCCTACGAGCAGTACGTC.

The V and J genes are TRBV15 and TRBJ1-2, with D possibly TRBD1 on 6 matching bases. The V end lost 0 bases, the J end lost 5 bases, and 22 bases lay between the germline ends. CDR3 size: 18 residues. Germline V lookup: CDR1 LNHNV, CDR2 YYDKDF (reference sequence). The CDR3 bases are TGTGCCACCAGCAGAGATGGGAGCATCGAGGACAGCCGATATGGCTACACCTTC. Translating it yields CATSRDGSIEDSRYGYTF.

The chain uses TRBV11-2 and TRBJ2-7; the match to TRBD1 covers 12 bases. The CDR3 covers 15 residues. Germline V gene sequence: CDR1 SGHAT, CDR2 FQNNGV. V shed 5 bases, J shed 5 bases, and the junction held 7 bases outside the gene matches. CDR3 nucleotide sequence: TGTGCCAGCAGCGAAGGGACAGGGGGCTTCCACGAGCAGTACTTC. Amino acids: CASSEGTGGFHEQYF.

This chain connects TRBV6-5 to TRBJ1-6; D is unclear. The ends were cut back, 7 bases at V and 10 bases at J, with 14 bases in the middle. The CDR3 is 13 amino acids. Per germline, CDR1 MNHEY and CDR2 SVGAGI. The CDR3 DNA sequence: TGTGCCAGCATTAGCCGGGGTAACTCACCCCTCCACTTT. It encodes CASISRGNSPLHF.